This TCR beta chain appears in the sequencing data of a study of read filtering for tumor transcriptome and immune sequencing. Turning to the study itself: IR-seq gave about 4 to 10.27 million TCR reads per sample; RNA-seq gave roughly 75 to 1,400. Study-wide results and caveats: Sorted CD138-negative bone marrow cells were not purified T cells. IR-seq captured clonotypes deeper and more reliably than RNA-seq.

Germline CDR1 and CDR2: MNHNS and SASEGT. The CDR3 covers 16 residues. This clonotype has more than one count but fewer than ten. The antigen remains undetermined. A read error may be the cause here, since a much bigger clone is one base away. The library was built from 400 ng RNA with molecular barcoded adaptors for alpha/delta and beta/gamma chains. TCRdb itself ran the reads through MiXCR, one entry per CDR3 protein. Found here are around 140,000 distinct CDR3 sequences, roughly 13% of them singletons; the top ten hold just under 8.5%. What was sequenced was a population of CD138-negative cells sorted from bone marrow. The TCR comes from a donor over 35 with multiple myeloma. V gene TRBV6-1 combines with J gene TRBJ2-3; 10 bases match TRBD2. For the CDR3, the DNA is TGTGCCAGCGCTGAGTCTAGCGGGAGAACGACAGGTACGCAGTATTTT. It yields the protein CASAESSGRTTGTQYF.